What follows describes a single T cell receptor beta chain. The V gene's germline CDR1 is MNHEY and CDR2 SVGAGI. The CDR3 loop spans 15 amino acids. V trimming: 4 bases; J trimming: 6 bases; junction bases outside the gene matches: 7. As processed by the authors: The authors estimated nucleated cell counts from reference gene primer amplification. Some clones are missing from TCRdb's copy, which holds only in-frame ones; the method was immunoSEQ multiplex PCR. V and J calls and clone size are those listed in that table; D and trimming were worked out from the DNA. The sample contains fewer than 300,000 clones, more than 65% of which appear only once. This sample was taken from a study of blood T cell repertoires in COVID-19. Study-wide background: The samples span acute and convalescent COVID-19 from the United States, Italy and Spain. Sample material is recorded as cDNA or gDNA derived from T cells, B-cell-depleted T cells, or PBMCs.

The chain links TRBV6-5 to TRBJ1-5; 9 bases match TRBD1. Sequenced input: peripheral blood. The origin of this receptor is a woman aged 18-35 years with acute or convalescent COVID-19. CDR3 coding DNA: TGTGCCAGCAGTTCACAGGGGGCTGGCATTCAGCCCCAGCATTTT. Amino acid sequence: CASSSQGAGIQPQHF.